Listed below are T cell receptor beta chains from one sample, sequenced in a study of CD8 T cells in Susac syndrome. TCRdb passed the immunoSEQ multiplex PCR reads through MiXCR, listing each CDR3 protein once. The table lists about 200,000 distinct CDR3 sequences, roughly 92% of them singletons. The sequencing sample was made of CD4+ T cells from PBMCs. Receptors originate from a human donor in good health. CDR3s include the opening cysteine and the closing phenylalanine or tryptophan. D genes are given only for firm matches. Clone size is stated in some rows and not others, as once, few, many or a class when expanded.

j_call | clone_size | v_call | d_call | cdr3_nt | cdr3_aa
TRBJ1-5 | NA | TRBV15 | NA | TGTGCCACCAGCAAAGGGCCCCTCCAGCCCCAGCATTTT | CATSKGPLQPQHF
TRBJ1-2 | NA | TRBV5-1 | TRBD1 | TGCGCCAGCAGCCCCCAGGTACTACAGGGGGCTGAGGGCTACACCTTC | CASSPQVLQGAEGYTF
TRBJ1-2 | NA | TRBV19 | NA | TGTGCCAGTAGGATACAGGTTGGCTATGGCTACACCTTC | CASRIQVGYGYTF
TRBJ1-3 | NA | TRBV6-2/TRBV6-3 | NA | TGTGCCAGCAAAAGGACTGCGTCGGACACCATATATTTT | CASKRTASDTIYF
TRBJ2-2 | NA | TRBV6-5 | NA | TGTGCCAGCAACCGGGGGCCGAACACCGGGGAGCTGTTTTTT | CASNRGPNTGELFF
TRBJ2-2 | NA | TRBV27 | NA | TGTGCCAGCAGTTTACAGTCGAACACCGGGGAGCTGTTTTTT | CASSLQSNTGELFF
TRBJ1-1 | few | TRBV19 | NA | TGTGCCAGTAGTCCCCGGAGGGACACTGAAGCTTTCTTT | CASSPRRDTEAFF
TRBJ1-1 | NA | TRBV29-1 | NA | TGCAGTGCCCGGAAGGGCGGTGACACTGAAGCTTTCTTT | CSARKGGDTEAFF
TRBJ1-5 | NA | TRBV6-1 | NA | TGTGCCAGCAGTCCTCGACCTGGGGGCAATCAGCCCCAGCATTTT | CASSPRPGGNQPQHF
TRBJ2-2 | NA | TRBV9 | NA | TGTGCCAGCAGCCGCAGTAGCACCGGGGAGCTGTTTTTT | CASSRSSTGELFF
TRBJ2-3 | NA | TRBV2 | TRBD1 | TGTGCCAGCAGTGGGAGGGGGACAGGGGCAGATACGCAGTATTTT | CASSGRGTGADTQYF
TRBJ1-5 | NA | TRBV6-6 | TRBD1 | TGTGCCAGCAGTTACTGGGGACAGGGGGGAGATCAGCCCCAGCATTTT | CASSYWGQGGDQPQHF
TRBJ1-2 | NA | TRBV7-8 | NA | TGTGCCAGCAGCTTCACAGAGAAAGTGGATGGCTACACCTTC | CASSFTEKVDGYTF
TRBJ2-7 | NA | TRBV5-1 | NA | TGCGCCAGCAGCTCGACACGTTCCCACGAGCAGTACTTC | CASSSTRSHEQYF
TRBJ2-7 | NA | TRBV10-3 | TRBD2 | TGTGCCATCAGTGAGGGGGTCCTAGCGGGGGGCGGGAACGAGCAGTACTTC | CAISEGVLAGGGNEQYF
TRBJ1-2 | NA | TRBV5-1 | TRBD1 | TGCGCCAGCAGCTTGGCCGACCAAGGGGGCGGTGGCTACACCTTC | CASSLADQGGGGYTF
TRBJ1-5 | NA | TRBV5-1 | NA | TGCGCCAGCAGCTTGGATGGTTTTAGCAATCAGCCCCAGCATTTT | CASSLDGFSNQPQHF
TRBJ2-3 | NA | TRBV12-3/TRBV12-4 | NA | TGTGCCAGCAGTTACGGTAACACAGATACGCAGTATTTT | CASSYGNTDTQYF
TRBJ1-5 | NA | TRBV28 | NA | TGTGCCAGCAGTTTTAGTCCTAAAAGACTCCAGCCCCAGCATTTT | CASSFSPKRLQPQHF